Sequencing of this TCR beta chain was carried out in a study of T cells expressing NK-cell markers. Study-level results: The contribution of dominant NKG2C+ clonotypes to CD8+ T cells in five to seven donors was about 1.0-8%.

On this clonotype itself: The target antigen is unknown.

CDR1 is KGHDR and CDR2 is SFDVKD in the germline V gene. There are 15 residues in the CDR3. With the 5' RACE reads reprocessed, TCRdb shows one record per CDR3 protein and no DNA. Here the sample table reports 400,000 or so distinct CDR3 sequences. This TCR was recovered from a woman in her forties or fifties in good health. The chain employs TRBV24-1 and TRBJ2-6; TCRdb indicates TRBD2, and absent DNA this call remains unverified. Sequences were obtained from blood T cells: a sorted CD56 or NKG2C T cell subset, CD4+ or CD8+ T cells, or bulk PBMC T cells (not recorded which). The chain's CDR3 is CATSDTRAGANVLTF.